This T cell receptor (beta chain) was sequenced during a study of OX40 agonist ivuxolimab in advanced cancers. Study-wide context: Among those treated, three patients had partial responses, one with hepatocellular carcinoma and two with cutaneous melanoma.

The data were produced by immunoSEQ multiplex PCR, yet TCRdb's version contains in-frame clones alone and is incomplete. The sample lists about 69,000 clones, 90% seen once, with roughly 10% in the top ten. Germline lookup yields CDR1 LNHDA and CDR2 SQIVND (reference sequence). The CDR3 runs to 16 residues. The germline V and J ends were trimmed by 5 bases and 2 bases, with 13 bases remaining between them. Study-wide findings and caveats: On average, a greater number of expanded clones characterised CD8+ T cells relative to CD4+.

On this clone: The target antigen is unknown.

This clonotype originated in an adult with an advanced solid tumor such as melanoma, head and neck, liver or kidney cancer. Sequenced material: CD4+ or CD8+ T cells sorted from blood, taken in a trial of the OX40 agonist ivuxolimab. V and J are TRBV19 and TRBJ2-6; no clear D. CDR3 residues: CASSGTVNPGANVLTF. CDR3 sequence (DNA): TGTGCCAGTAGTGGCACAGTGAACCCTGGGGCCAACGTCCTGACTTTC.